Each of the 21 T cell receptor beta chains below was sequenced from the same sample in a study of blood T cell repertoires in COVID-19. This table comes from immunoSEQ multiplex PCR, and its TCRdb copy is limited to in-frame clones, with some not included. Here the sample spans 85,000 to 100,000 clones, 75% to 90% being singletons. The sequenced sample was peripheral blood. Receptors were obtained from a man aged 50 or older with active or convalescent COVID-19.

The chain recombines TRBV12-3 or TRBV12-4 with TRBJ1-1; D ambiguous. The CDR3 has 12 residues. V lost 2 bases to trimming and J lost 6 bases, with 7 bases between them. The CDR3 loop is CASSLIRAEAFF. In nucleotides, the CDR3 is TGTGCCAGCAGTTTAATTCGGGCTGAAGCTTTCTTT.

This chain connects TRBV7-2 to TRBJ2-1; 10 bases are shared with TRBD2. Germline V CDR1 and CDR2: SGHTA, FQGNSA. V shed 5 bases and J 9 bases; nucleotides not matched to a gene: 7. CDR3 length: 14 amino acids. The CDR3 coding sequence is TGTGCCAGCAGCGTCGGACTAGCGGTTGTTGAGCAGTTCTTC. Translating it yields CASSVGLAVVEQFF.

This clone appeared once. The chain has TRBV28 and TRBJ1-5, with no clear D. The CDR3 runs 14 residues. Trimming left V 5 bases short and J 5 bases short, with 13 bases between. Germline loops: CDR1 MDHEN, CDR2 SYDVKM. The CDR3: CASSLVRSDQPQHF. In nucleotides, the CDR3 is TGTGCCAGCAGTCTTGTACGGTCCGATCAGCCCCAGCATTTT.

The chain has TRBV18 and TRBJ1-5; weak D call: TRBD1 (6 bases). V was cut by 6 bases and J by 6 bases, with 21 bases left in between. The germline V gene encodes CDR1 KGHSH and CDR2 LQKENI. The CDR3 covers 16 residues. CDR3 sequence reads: CASSQGGDGGGQPQHF. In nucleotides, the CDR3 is TGTGCCAGCTCCCAAGGGGGAGATGGTGGTGGTCAGCCCCAGCATTTT.

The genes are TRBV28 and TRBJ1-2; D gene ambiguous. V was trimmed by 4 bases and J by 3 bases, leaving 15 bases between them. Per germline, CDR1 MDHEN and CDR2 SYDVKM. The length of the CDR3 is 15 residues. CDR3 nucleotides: TGTGCCAGCAGTTATACCAGGCTGAGAGACTATGGCTACACCTTC. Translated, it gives CASSYTRLRDYGYTF.

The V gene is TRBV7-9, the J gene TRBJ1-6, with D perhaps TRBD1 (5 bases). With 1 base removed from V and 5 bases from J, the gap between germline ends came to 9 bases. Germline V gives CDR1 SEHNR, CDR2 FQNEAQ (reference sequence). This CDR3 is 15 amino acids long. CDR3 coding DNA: TGTGCCAGCAGCTTAGTTCAAGGGGATAATTCACCCCTCCACTTT. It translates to CASSLVQGDNSPLHF. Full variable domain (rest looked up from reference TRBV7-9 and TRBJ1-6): DTGVSQNPRHKITKRGQNVTFRCDPISEHNRLYWYRQTLGQGPEFLTYFQNEAQLEKSRLLSDRFSAERPKGSFSTLEIQRTEQGDSAMYLCASSLVQGDNSPLHFGNGTRLTVT.

As DNA, the CDR3 is TGTGCCAGCAGTGGCCTCGGTACGCAGTATTTT. The encoded protein is CASSGLGTQYF. This chain links TRBV25-1 with TRBJ2-3; D unclear. The germline CDR1 and CDR2 sequences are MGHDK and SYGVNS. V lost 4 bases and J 8 bases, leaving 7 bases between the germline ends. The CDR3 loop spans 11 amino acids.

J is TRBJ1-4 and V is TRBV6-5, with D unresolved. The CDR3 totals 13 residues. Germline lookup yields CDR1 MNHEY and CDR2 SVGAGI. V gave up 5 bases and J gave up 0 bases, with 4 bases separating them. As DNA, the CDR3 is TGTGCCAGCAGTACTGCAACTAATGAAAAACTGTTTTTT. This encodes CASSTATNEKLFF.

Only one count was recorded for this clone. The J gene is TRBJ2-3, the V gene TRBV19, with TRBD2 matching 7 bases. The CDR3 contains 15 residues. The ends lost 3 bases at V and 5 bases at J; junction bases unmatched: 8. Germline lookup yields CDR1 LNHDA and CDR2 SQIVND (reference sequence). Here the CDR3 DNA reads TGTGCCAGTAGTATGGCTAGCGGCCCCCAAGATACGCAGTATTTT. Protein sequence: CASSMASGPQDTQYF.

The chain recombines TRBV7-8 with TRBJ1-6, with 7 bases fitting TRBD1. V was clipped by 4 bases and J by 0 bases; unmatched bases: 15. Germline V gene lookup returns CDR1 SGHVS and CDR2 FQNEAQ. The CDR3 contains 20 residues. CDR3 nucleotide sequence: TGTGCCAGCAGCTCAAACCGACCGGGACAGATGAGCTCCTATAATTCACCCCTCCACTTT. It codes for CASSSNRPGQMSSYNSPLHF.

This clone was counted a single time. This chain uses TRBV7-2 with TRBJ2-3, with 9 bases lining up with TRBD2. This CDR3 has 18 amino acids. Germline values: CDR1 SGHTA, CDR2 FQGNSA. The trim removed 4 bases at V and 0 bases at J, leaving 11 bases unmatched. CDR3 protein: CASSSHGRGGTSTDTQYF. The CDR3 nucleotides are TGTGCCAGCAGCTCCCACGGGCGGGGGGGCACTAGCACAGATACGCAGTATTTT.

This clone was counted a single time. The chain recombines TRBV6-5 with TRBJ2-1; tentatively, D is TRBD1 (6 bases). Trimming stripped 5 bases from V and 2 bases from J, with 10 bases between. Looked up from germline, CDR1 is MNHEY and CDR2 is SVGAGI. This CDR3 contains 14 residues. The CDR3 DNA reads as TGTGCCAGCAGTCCCGGGACACCCTACAATGAGCAGTTCTTC. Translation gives CASSPGTPYNEQFF.

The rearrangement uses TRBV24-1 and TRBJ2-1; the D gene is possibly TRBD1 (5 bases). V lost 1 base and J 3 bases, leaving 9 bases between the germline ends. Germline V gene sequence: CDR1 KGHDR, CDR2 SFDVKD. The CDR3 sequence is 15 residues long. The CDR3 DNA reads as TGTGCCACCAGTGATTTTGGGGCTAGCTACAATGAGCAGTTCTTC. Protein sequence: CATSDFGASYNEQFF.

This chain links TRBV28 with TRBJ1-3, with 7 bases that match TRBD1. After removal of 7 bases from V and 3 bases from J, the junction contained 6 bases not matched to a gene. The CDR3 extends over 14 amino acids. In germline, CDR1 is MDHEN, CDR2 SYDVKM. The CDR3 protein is CASKIQGLGNTIYF. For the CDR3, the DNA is TGTGCCAGCAAAATACAGGGGCTTGGAAACACCATATATTTT. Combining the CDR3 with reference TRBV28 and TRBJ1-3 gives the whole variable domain DVKVTQSSRYLVKRTGEKVFLECVQDMDHENMFWYRQDPGLGLRLIYFSYDVKMKEKGDIPEGYSVSREKKERFSLILESASTNQTSMYLCASKIQGLGNTIYFGEGSWLTVV.

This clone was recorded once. The CDR3 sequence: CASSETGDVYGNTIYF. CDR3 bases: TGTGCCAGCTCAGAAACAGGGGACGTATATGGAAACACCATATATTTT. The chain joins TRBV18 to TRBJ1-3; 7 bases fit TRBD1. Trimming cost V 5 bases and J 3 bases; bases outside gene matches: 10. Per germline, CDR1 KGHSH and CDR2 LQKENI. The CDR3 has 16 amino acids.

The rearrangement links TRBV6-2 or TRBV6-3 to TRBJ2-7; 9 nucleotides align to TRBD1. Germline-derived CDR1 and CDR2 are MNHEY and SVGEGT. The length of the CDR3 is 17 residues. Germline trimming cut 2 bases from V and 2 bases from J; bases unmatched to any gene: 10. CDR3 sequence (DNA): TGTGCCAGCAGTTACGTCTCTGGACAGGGGTCCACCTACGAGCAGTACTTC. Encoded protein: CASSYVSGQGSTYEQYF.

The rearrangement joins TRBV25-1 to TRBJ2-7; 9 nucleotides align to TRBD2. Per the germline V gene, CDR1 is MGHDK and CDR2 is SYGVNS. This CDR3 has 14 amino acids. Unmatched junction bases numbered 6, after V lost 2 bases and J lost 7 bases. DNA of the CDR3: TGTGCCAGCAGTGAAGGCGGGAGGGCCTGGGAGCAGTACTTC. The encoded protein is CASSEGGRAWEQYF.

The CDR3 protein is CASSYSGGGTYEQYF. CDR3 coding DNA: TGTGCCAGCAGTTACAGCGGCGGGGGCACCTACGAGCAGTACTTC. The V and J genes are TRBV6-6 and TRBJ2-7; tentative D call: TRBD2 (7 bases). The ends were cut back, 2 bases at V and 2 bases at J, with 13 bases in the middle. Germline CDR1 is MNHNY and CDR2 is SVGAGI (reference sequence). This CDR3 comprises 15 residues.

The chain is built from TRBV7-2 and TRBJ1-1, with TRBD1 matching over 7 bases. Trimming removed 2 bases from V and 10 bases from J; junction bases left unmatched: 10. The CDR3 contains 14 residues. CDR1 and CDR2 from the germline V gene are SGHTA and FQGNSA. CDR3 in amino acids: CASSLRQGGIRAFF. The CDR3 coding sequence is TGTGCCAGCAGCTTAAGACAGGGTGGTATTAGAGCTTTCTTT. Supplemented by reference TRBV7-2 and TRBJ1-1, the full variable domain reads GAGVSQSPSNKVTEKGKDVELRCDPISGHTALYWYRQSLGQGLEFLIYFQGNSAPDKSGLPSDRFSAERTGGSVSTLTIQRTQQEDSAVYLCASSLRQGGIRAFFGQGTRLTVV.

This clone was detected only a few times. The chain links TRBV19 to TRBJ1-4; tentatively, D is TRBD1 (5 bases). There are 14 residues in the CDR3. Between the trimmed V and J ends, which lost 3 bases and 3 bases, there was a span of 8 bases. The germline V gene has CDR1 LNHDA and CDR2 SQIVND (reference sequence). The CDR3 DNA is TGTGCCAGTAGTATCCAGGGTGCTAATGAAAAACTGTTTTTT. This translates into CASSIQGANEKLFF.

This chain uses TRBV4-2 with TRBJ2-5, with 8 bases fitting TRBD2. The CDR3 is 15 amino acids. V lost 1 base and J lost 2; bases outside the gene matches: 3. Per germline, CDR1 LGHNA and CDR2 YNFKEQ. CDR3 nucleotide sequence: TGTGCCAGCAGCCAAGCGGGAGGGCCGCAAGAGACCCAGTACTTC. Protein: CASSQAGGPQETQYF.